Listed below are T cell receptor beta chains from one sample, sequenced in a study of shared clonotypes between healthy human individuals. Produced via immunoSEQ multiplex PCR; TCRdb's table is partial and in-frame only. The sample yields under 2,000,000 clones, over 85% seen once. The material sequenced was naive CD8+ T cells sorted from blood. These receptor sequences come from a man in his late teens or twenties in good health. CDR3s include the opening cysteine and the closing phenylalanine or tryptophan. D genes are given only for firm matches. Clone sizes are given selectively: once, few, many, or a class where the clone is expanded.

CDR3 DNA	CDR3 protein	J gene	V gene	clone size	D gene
TGTGCCAGTAGTATTTCTAGCGCTTACAATGAGCAGTTCTTC	CASSISSAYNEQFF	TRBJ2-1	TRBV19	-	-
TGTGCCAGTAGTCCCACCACTAGCGGGGGGGCCAAGGAGCAGTTCTTC	CASSPTTSGGAKEQFF	TRBJ2-1	TRBV19	-	TRBD2
TGCGCCAGCAGCCGTCAAGTGGTAGCGGGAGGGAACACCGGGGAGCTGTTTTTT	CASSRQVVAGGNTGELFF	TRBJ2-2	TRBV4-3	-	TRBD2
TGTGCCAGCAGCTTAGGCCGGGCGGCCTCCTACAATGAGCAGTTCTTC	CASSLGRAASYNEQFF	TRBJ2-1	TRBV13	-	-
TGTGCCAGCAGCCCAGGCGCCAGCTACGAGCAGTACTTC	CASSPGASYEQYF	TRBJ2-7	TRBV9	-	-
TGTGCCAGCAGTCCTTGGCAGGGGGTTACCTACGAGCAGTACTTC	CASSPWQGVTYEQYF	TRBJ2-7	TRBV6-6	-	TRBD1
TGTGCCTGGAGCGAACTAGCGGGAGAAGTAAATGAGCAGTTCTTC	CAWSELAGEVNEQFF	TRBJ2-1	TRBV30	-	TRBD2
TGTGCCAGCAGCGCGACGGGGGCCCCTGGGGCCAACGTCCTGACTTTC	CASSATGAPGANVLTF	TRBJ2-6	TRBV9	-	-
TGTGCCAGTAGTACCTACGGGTTATCTATGAACACTGAAGCTTTCTTT	CASSTYGLSMNTEAFF	TRBJ1-1	TRBV19	-	-
TGTGCCAGTAGTAAGGGACAGGGAGGTAGAAACGAGCAGTACTTC	CASSKGQGGRNEQYF	TRBJ2-7	TRBV19	-	TRBD1
TGTGCCAGCAGTCCCCGAGACGTATCTACGCAGTATTTT	CASSPRDVSTQYF	TRBJ2-3	TRBV27	-	-
TGTGCCAGCAGCTGGACAGATTACGAGCAGTACTTC	CASSWTDYEQYF	TRBJ2-7	TRBV5-5	-	-
TGTGCCAGCACTTCGGACAGGGCGCGAGGGACCCAGTACTTC	CASTSDRARGTQYF	TRBJ2-5	TRBV6-5	once	TRBD1
TGTGCCAGCAGCTCGGACAGCCTAGGGCAAAAACTGTTTTTT	CASSSDSLGQKLFF	TRBJ1-4	TRBV5-6	once	-
TGTGCCAGCAACTCTGGGTCCGCGGAGACCCAGTACTTC	CASNSGSAETQYF	TRBJ2-5	TRBV7-9	-	-
TGTGCCAGCAGCTTAGTAGTGGGGTACCAAGAGACCCAGTACTTC	CASSLVVGYQETQYF	TRBJ2-5	TRBV11-2	-	-
TGCGCCAGCAGCCCAACTAGCGGGTGGCCCGCAACCCAGTACTTC	CASSPTSGWPATQYF	TRBJ2-5	TRBV5-1	-	TRBD2